This T cell receptor (beta chain) was captured in a study of early T cells in non-severe SARS-CoV-2 infection. Each CDR3 protein gets one entry after TCRdb re-called the 5' RACE reads with MiXCR. This table has about 37,000 distinct CDR3 sequences, approximately 7.9% appearing once. The V segment lost 2 bases and the J segment 6 bases; nucleotides outside the gene matches: 5. Germline CDR1 MNHNY, CDR2 SVGAGI (reference sequence). The CDR3 runs to 14 residues. J is TRBJ1-2 and V is TRBV6-6; 8 bases are shared with TRBD1. The clonotype comes from an adult who was a healthcare worker with PCR-confirmed SARS-CoV-2 infection or an uninfected control (not recorded which). This material consisted of whole blood, taken at baseline. Here the CDR3 DNA reads TGTGCCAGCAGTTACGCAGACAGGGGAGATGGCTACACCTTC. Protein sequence: CASSYADRGDGYTF.